This TCR beta chain appears in the sequencing data of a study of T cells of healthy individuals. TCRdb independently ran MiXCR on the 5' RACE reads; one entry per CDR3 protein. This table holds tens of thousands of distinct CDR3 sequences, 14% to 15% found once. The receptor was derived from a human donor in good health.

CDR3 protein: CSARTGDQPQHF. The CDR3 bases are TGCAGTGCTAGGACAGGGGATCAGCCCCAGCATTTT. V and J are TRBV20-1 and TRBJ1-5; the match to TRBD1 covers 8 bases. This CDR3 has 12 residues. Trimming at V came to 3 bases and at J to 5 bases, leaving 0 bases not matched to a gene. Germline CDR1 reads DFQATT; CDR2 reads SNEGSKA (reference sequence).